This TCR beta chain was profiled in a study of blood T cells in healthy people across ages. In the study overall: Roughly one uniquely barcoded beta molecule per two T cells was captured.

The study, taken as a whole, reports: A conclusive naive versus antigen-experienced comparison was prevented by the unsorted PBMCs. Nothing was known about donor CMV status, and this possibly confounded expanded clonotype changes.

With respect to this clonotype: Its antigen is not identified.

PCR was performed a second time for about 7 to 11 cycles using a sample-barcoded 5' primer and a J-beta primer mix. Every sample gave at least 2.5 million paired-end reads containing CDR3. One entry per CDR3 protein results from TCRdb running MiXCR on the 5' RACE reads. The sample consists of over 300,000 distinct CDR3 sequences, 50% to 60% of them appearing once. The sequence was obtained from a man between 60 and 70 years old in good health. Sequencing was done on a sample of blood.

CDR3 sequence (DNA): TGTGCCAGCAGCTTAGGCCCTACTAGCGGGAGGGCCAATGAGCAGTTCTTC. Translated, it gives CASSLGPTSGRANEQFF. The rearrangement uses TRBV13 and TRBJ2-1; 13 bases fit TRBD2. The length of the CDR3 is 17 residues. CDR1 and CDR2 (germline): PRHDT, FYEKMQ (reference sequence). The trim removed 0 bases at V and 6 bases at J, leaving 5 bases unmatched. Complete variable domain (other parts from reference TRBV13 and TRBJ2-1): AAGVIQSPRHLIKEKRETATLKCYPIPRHDTVYWYQQGPGQDPQFLISFYEKMQSDKGSIPDRFSAQQFSDYHSELNMSSLELGDSALYFCASSLGPTSGRANEQFFGPGTRLTVL.